This TCR beta chain was documented in a study of cytomegalovirus exposure and HLA in healthy donors. The donors were members of the approximately 130-subject validation cohort (separate from the roughly 700-subject first cohort). After removal of 5 bases from V and 7 bases from J, the junction contained 6 bases not matched to a gene. Germline V lookup: CDR1 MNHNY, CDR2 SVGAGI (reference sequence). The CDR3 length is 13 residues. Study-wide findings and caveats: Usually a TCR sequence was rare, but some public TCRs were found in many donors. Associated with cytomegalovirus, according to the listing, were 164 TCR beta chains.

Generated by immunoSEQ multiplex PCR, the TCRdb table keeps only in-frame clones and is missing some. Here the sample spans 140,000 to 150,000 clones, 80% to 95% being singletons. With regard to this clone: Its antigen is still unknown.

The rearrangement uses TRBV6-6 and TRBJ1-2; 8 bases are shared with TRBD1. The sample was PBMCs. The receptor's source is a young man in good health and CMV-seronegative. CDR3 nucleotides: TGTGCCAGCAGTCAGGACAGGGTGGGTGGCTACACCTTC. Amino acid sequence: CASSQDRVGGYTF.